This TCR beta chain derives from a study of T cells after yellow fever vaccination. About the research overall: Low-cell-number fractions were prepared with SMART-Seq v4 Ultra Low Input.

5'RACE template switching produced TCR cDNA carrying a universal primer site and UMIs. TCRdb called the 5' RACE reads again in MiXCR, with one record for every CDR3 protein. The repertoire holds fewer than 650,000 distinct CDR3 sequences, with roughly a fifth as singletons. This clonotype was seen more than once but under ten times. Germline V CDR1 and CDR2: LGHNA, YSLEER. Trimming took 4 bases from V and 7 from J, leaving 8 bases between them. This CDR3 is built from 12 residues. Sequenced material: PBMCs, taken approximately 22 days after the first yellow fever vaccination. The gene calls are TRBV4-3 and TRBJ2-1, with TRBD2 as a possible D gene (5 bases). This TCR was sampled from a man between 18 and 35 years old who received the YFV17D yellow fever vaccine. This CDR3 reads CASSRGLNEQFF. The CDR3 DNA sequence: TGCGCCAGCAGCCGAGGGTTAAATGAGCAGTTCTTC.